This T cell receptor (beta chain) emerged from a study of cytomegalovirus exposure and HLA in healthy donors. Turning to the study itself: Earlier results showed 90 million to 120 million unique TCR beta sequences derived from approximately 180 million T cells.

V was pared by 6 bases and J by 4 bases, with 13 bases of the junction left unmatched. This CDR3 comprises 17 residues. In germline, CDR1 is MNHEY, CDR2 SMNVEV (reference sequence). The study ran its PCR with 60 Vbeta and 13 Jbeta primers. Original analysis: Unique TCR beta chains totaled roughly 80 million in a later count, with roughly 11 million of them shared. Method: immunoSEQ multiplex PCR; TCRdb's copy keeps in-frame clones and lacks some. Clone size and the V and J calls come from that table; the DNA yielded D and trimming. The table lists about 130,000 clones, about three quarters of them singletons, with 0.85% to 1.3% in the top ten. This cohort consisted of healthy bone marrow donors. At the time of sampling, donors were nominally healthy, though unrecorded immune exposures were likely.

The clonotype was recovered from a human donor in good health. The J gene is TRBJ2-1, the V gene TRBV27; 9 bases fit TRBD2. Sequences were obtained from PBMCs. The chain's CDR3 is CASSPWHGTSTYNEQFF. The DNA of the CDR3 is TGTGCCAGCAGCCCCTGGCACGGGACTAGCACGTACAATGAGCAGTTCTTC.